This T cell receptor (beta chain) was captured by sequencing in a study of cytomegalovirus exposure and HLA in healthy donors. Regarding this clone: Its specificity is unknown.

A multiplex PCR was run with 60 Vbeta primers and 13 Jbeta primers. The data were produced by immunoSEQ multiplex PCR, yet TCRdb's version contains in-frame clones alone and is incomplete. The table lists 200,000 or so clones, about 81% of them singletons. The V end lost 5 bases, the J end lost 0 bases, and 10 bases lay between the germline ends. Germline assignment: CDR1 LNHDA and CDR2 SQIVND (reference sequence). The CDR3 is made up of 14 amino acids. Notes on the study in general: Follow-up analysis later connected one missense variant in DCLRE1C with trimming of TCR beta V- and J-genes. Associated with HLA alleles at 0.05 false discovery rate in a later analysis were around 15,000 TCR beta sequences.

The sequence came from a woman in her forties or fifties in good health and CMV-seropositive. The chain recombines TRBV19 with TRBJ1-2, with D possibly TRBD1 on 5 matching bases. Sequences were obtained from PBMCs. CDR3 DNA: TGTGCCAGTAGTTCCCGGGGGACTAACTATGGCTACACCTTC. This translates into CASSSRGTNYGYTF.